This TCR beta chain was captured by sequencing in a study of T-cell memory formation after mild COVID-19. Study at large: TCR clusters were mostly donor specific. Study-level findings and limits: Contracting clones from day 15 to 85 had balanced CD4/CD8; later expanders favoured CD4+. Second-wave clones reaching peak frequency on day 37 lacked confirmed SARS-CoV-2 specificity.

This clonotype was observed a few times. What it recognizes is unknown. The CDR3 contains 11 residues. Trimming removed 2 bases from V and 4 bases from J, with 5 bases in between. Germline V gene data show CDR1 as SQVTM and CDR2 as ANQGSEA. The authors produced TCR alpha and TCR beta cDNA libraries with sample barcodes and UMIs by 5'RACE using constant-segment primers. TCRdb used MiXCR to reprocess the 5' RACE reads, holding one entry per CDR3 protein. Counted here are around 390,000 distinct CDR3 sequences, approximately 15% occurring once; the ten biggest clones make up 20% to 25%. Specimen: PBMCs or a T cell subset sorted from them (not recorded which). The chain employs TRBV29-1 and TRBJ1-1; D uncertain. This receptor was identified in a man younger than 35 who had mild COVID-19 (a few samples of this study predate the infection). Cell type and time point are not known. The CDR3 is CSVESRTEAFF. DNA of the CDR3: TGCAGCGTTGAATCTCGCACTGAAGCTTTCTTT. Full variable domain (remainder filled in from reference TRBV29-1 and TRBJ1-1): SAVISQKPSRDICQRGTSLTIQCQVDSQVTMMFWYRQQPGQSLTLIATANQGSEATYESGFVIDKFPISRPNLTFSTLTVSNMSPEDSSIYLCSVESRTEAFFGQGTRLTVV.